This entry features one T cell receptor beta chain sequence. This sample is part of a study of blood T cell repertoires in COVID-19. Study-level background: Both acute and convalescent COVID-19 samples were obtained from the United States, Italy and Spain. The analysed material was cDNA or gDNA that came from T cells, B-cell-depleted T cells, or PBMCs.

In the original processing: Reference gene primer amplification gave nucleated cell count estimates. TCRdb keeps only in-frame clones here, not all; method: immunoSEQ multiplex PCR. V, J and clone size are those of that table, while D and trimming were read from the DNA. Found here are more than 250,000 clones, approximately 88% of them singletons; the top ten hold 1.5% to 2%. One Seattle source followed patients from active infection through their disease course. CDR3 size: 13 residues. After removal of 10 bases from V and 5 bases from J, the junction contained 10 bases not matched to a gene. Source material: peripheral blood. The chain links TRBV12-3 or TRBV12-4 to TRBJ1-2, with 7 bases fitting TRBD1. The TCR sequence derives from a woman under 40 with COVID-19, enrolled during active disease. The CDR3 nucleotides are TGTGCCACCCGTAGGGGGACAGTATATGGCTACACCTTC. This encodes CATRRGTVYGYTF.